The 26 T cell receptor beta chains in this list originate from one sample, sequenced in a study of shared clonotypes between healthy human individuals. Generated by immunoSEQ multiplex PCR, the TCRdb table keeps only in-frame clones and is missing some. The table has about 360,000 clones, around 70% seen once. Sequencing was carried out using memory CD4+ T cells sorted from blood. Subset described: CD45RA-negative fraction. These TCRs come from a young man in good health.

The V call is TRBV2, the J call TRBJ1-5; no definite D call. The CDR3 has 13 residues. Trimming stripped 4 bases from V and 5 bases from J, with 9 bases between. Germline CDR1 is SNHLY and CDR2 is FYNNEI. DNA for the CDR3: TGTGCCAGCAGTGTTTCCGAGGATCAGCCCCAGCATTTT. It codes for CASSVSEDQPQHF.

This chain uses TRBV7-9 with TRBJ2-7; 9 nucleotides align to TRBD2. V was pared by 4 bases and J by 1 base, with 2 bases of the junction left unmatched. Germline CDR1 and CDR2: SEHNR and FQNEAQ (reference sequence). The CDR3 contains 14 residues. The CDR3 region is CASSSTSGSYEQYF. CDR3 DNA sequence: TGTGCCAGCAGCTCGACTAGCGGATCCTACGAGCAGTACTTC. Using reference TRBV7-9 and TRBJ2-7 for the parts outside the CDR3, the full variable domain is DTGVSQNPRHKITKRGQNVTFRCDPISEHNRLYWYRQTLGQGPEFLTYFQNEAQLEKSRLLSDRFSAERPKGSFSTLEIQRTEQGDSAMYLCASSSTSGSYEQYFGPGTRLTVT.

In DNA, the CDR3 is TGCAGCGTCCTCCATCTTTCGTGGACAGGGGTAGCGGAAGAGACCCAGTACTTC. It yields the protein CSVLHLSWTGVAEETQYF. The chain uses TRBV29-1 and TRBJ2-5; the match to TRBD1 covers 9 bases. The CDR3 sequence is 18 residues long. Unmatched junction bases numbered 20, after V lost 6 bases and J lost 3 bases. Per the germline V gene, CDR1 is SQVTM and CDR2 is ANQGSEA.

In the case of this clone: At one boundary the junction diverges from the germline segment, which might be a read error. DNA of the CDR3: TGTGCTAGCAGCCCAGGGACAGGGATCGCAGATACGCAGTATTTT. Encoded protein: CASSPGTGIADTQYF. The rearrangement links TRBV7-7 to TRBJ2-3, with 9 bases fitting TRBD1. CDR3 size: 15 residues. Germline V gene data show CDR1 as SSHAT and CDR2 as FNYEAQ (reference sequence).

As regards this clone: This CDR3 is also generated by other DNA sequences in the sample. V usage is TRBV14 and J usage is TRBJ2-1, with D unresolved. V lost 4 bases and J lost 0, with 7 bases in between. Germline-derived CDR1 and CDR2 are SGHDN and FVKESK. CDR3 size: 14 residues. The CDR3 region is CASSRGGSYNEQFF. Here the CDR3 DNA reads TGTGCCAGCAGCCGAGGCGGCTCCTACAATGAGCAGTTCTTC.

The chain has TRBV7-2 and TRBJ2-7; 11 bases fit TRBD2. The CDR3 is made up of 15 amino acids. Looked up from germline, CDR1 is SGHTA and CDR2 is FQGNSA. V dropped 5 bases and J dropped 7; count of bases not matched to a gene: 10. The CDR3 nucleotides read TGTGCCAGCAGCCCCTGGATTAGCGGGAGGGATGAGCAGTACTTC. Translated: CASSPWISGRDEQYF.

J is TRBJ2-5 and V is TRBV6-1; 8 nucleotides match TRBD1. The CDR3 runs 14 residues. Germline values: CDR1 MNHNS, CDR2 SASEGT. V was clipped by 2 bases and J by 5 bases; unmatched bases: 4. The CDR3: CASSESRGRETQYF. The CDR3 bases are TGTGCCAGCAGTGAAAGCAGGGGGCGGGAGACCCAGTACTTC.

The chain is built from TRBV14 and TRBJ1-4; D gene ambiguous. CDR1 SGHDN and CDR2 FVKESK come from the germline V gene. Trimming shortened V by 1 base and J by 5 bases, and 5 bases separated the two germline ends. The CDR3 has 13 residues. The CDR3 is CASSQGWNEKLFF. CDR3 nucleotides: TGTGCCAGCAGCCAAGGCTGGAATGAAAAACTGTTTTTT.

This chain links TRBV7-9 with TRBJ1-5; D ambiguous. CDR1 and CDR2 from the germline V gene are SEHNR and FQNEAQ (reference sequence). CDR3 length: 14 amino acids. Trimming removed 1 base at V and 7 bases at J, with 11 bases between. Written as DNA, the CDR3 is TGTGCCAGCAGCTTAGACAGTCTATCCCAGCCCCAGCATTTT. The encoded protein is CASSLDSLSQPQHF.

The chain recombines TRBV10-3 with TRBJ2-2; 13 bases agree with TRBD2. Germline V gene data show CDR1 as ENHRY and CDR2 as SYGVKD. The CDR3 has 16 residues. V trimming: 4 bases; J trimming: 6 bases; junction bases outside the gene matches: 5. The CDR3: CAISARTSGSSGELFF. CDR3 sequence (DNA): TGTGCCATCAGTGCCCGGACTAGCGGGAGTTCCGGGGAGCTGTTTTTT.

CDR3 nucleotide sequence: TGTGCCAGCAGAGAGGACAGCTTGGATGGCTACACCTTC. Translated, it gives CASREDSLDGYTF. The V gene is TRBV7-8, the J gene TRBJ1-2, with a weak D call TRBD1 (6 bases). The CDR3 has 13 amino acids. CDR1 is SGHVS, CDR2 FQNEAQ, per germline. Trimming shortened V by 6 bases and J by 6 bases, and 14 bases separated the two germline ends.

The chain couples TRBV6-6 to TRBJ2-1; the match to TRBD2 covers 7 bases. CDR3 length: 13 amino acids. J was trimmed by 9 bases and V by 2 bases; bases with no gene match: 4. The germline V gene encodes CDR1 MNHNY and CDR2 SVGAGI (reference sequence). CDR3 amino acids: CASSYLGEGEQFF. The CDR3 DNA reads TGTGCCAGCAGTTACCTAGGGGAGGGTGAGCAGTTCTTC.

The chain is built from TRBV2 and TRBJ1-5, with D possibly TRBD1 on 6 matching bases. The CDR3 totals 15 residues. Germline V lookup: CDR1 SNHLY, CDR2 FYNNEI. V shed 6 bases and J shed 5 bases, with 17 bases lying between them. CDR3 nucleotide sequence: TGTGCCAGCAGACTCGAAACAGGGAGAGATCAGCCCCAGCATTTT. Its translation is CASRLETGRDQPQHF.

The gene calls are TRBV19 and TRBJ2-5; 8 nucleotides line up with TRBD2. Per the germline V gene, CDR1 is LNHDA and CDR2 is SQIVND (reference sequence). CDR3 length: 14 residues. Trimming at V came to 8 bases and at J to 3 bases, leaving 8 bases not matched to a gene. CDR3 sequence (DNA): TGTGCCAGTGTCCCTCGAGCGGGAGAAGAGACCCAGTACTTC. Translating it yields CASVPRAGEETQYF.

The chain combines TRBV6-5 with TRBJ2-2, with D possibly called TRBD1 or TRBD2 (5 bases each). V dropped 2 bases and J dropped 5 bases, with 12 bases sitting between them. The germline V gene has CDR1 MNHEY and CDR2 SVGAGI. This CDR3 spans 15 amino acids. The CDR3: CASSYQTEGTGELFF. As DNA, the CDR3 is TGTGCCAGCAGTTACCAGACAGAGGGGACCGGGGAGCTGTTTTTT.

The gene calls are TRBV10-3 and TRBJ1-1, with unresolved D. The CDR3 consists of 15 residues. V lost 0 bases and J lost 0, with 8 bases in between. Germline V CDR1 and CDR2: ENHRY, SYGVKD. CDR3 residues: CAISESGSLNTEAFF. In DNA form, the CDR3 reads TGTGCCATCAGTGAGTCAGGGAGTCTGAACACTGAAGCTTTCTTT.

V gene TRBV6-8 combines with J gene TRBJ2-7; 8 nucleotides agree with TRBD1. Germline V gene lookup returns CDR1 MNHGY and CDR2 SAAAGT. V shed 6 bases, J shed 2 bases, and the junction held 3 bases outside the gene matches. This CDR3 is built from 13 residues. Here the CDR3 reads CASSRDRTYEQYF. CDR3 in DNA: TGTGCCAGCAGCCGGGACAGGACCTACGAGCAGTACTTC.

The table lists this clone with a few counts. The chain employs TRBV5-4 and TRBJ2-3, with D possibly TRBD2 on 5 matching bases. The CDR3 contains 13 residues. The V gene lost 0 bases and the J gene lost 6 bases, with 8 bases spanning the gap. Germline assignment: CDR1 SGHNT and CDR2 YYREEE (reference sequence). This CDR3 is CASSLGGPDTQYF. The CDR3 nucleotides are TGTGCCAGCAGCTTGGGAGGGCCGGATACGCAGTATTTT.

The chain combines TRBV7-2 with TRBJ2-2; 8 nucleotides line up with TRBD2. Germline values: CDR1 SGHTA, CDR2 FQGNSA. The CDR3 loop spans 16 amino acids. V dropped 6 bases and J dropped 1; count of bases not matched to a gene: 7. The CDR3 loop is CASRAPGLVNTGELFF. The CDR3 nucleotides read TGTGCCAGCAGGGCACCGGGACTAGTGAACACCGGGGAGCTGTTTTTT.

In its sample, this clone was seen many times. J is TRBJ2-6 and V is TRBV19; the match to TRBD1 covers 7 bases. The junction had 9 bases not matched to a gene; V was cut back by 5 bases and J by 2 bases. The CDR3 runs 17 residues. Per germline, CDR1 LNHDA and CDR2 SQIVND (reference sequence). CDR3 loop: CASSQQGSFTGANVLTF. CDR3 nucleotide sequence: TGTGCCAGTAGTCAACAGGGGTCCTTTACTGGGGCCAACGTCCTGACTTTC.

This clone showed up many times. The gene calls are TRBV11-1 and TRBJ2-7; 8 bases fit TRBD2. Trimming cost V 5 bases and J 0 bases; bases outside gene matches: 9. The CDR3 totals 16 residues. Germline CDR1 reads SGHAT; CDR2 reads FQDESV (reference sequence). This CDR3 reads CASSNTSGLVSYEQYF. CDR3 in DNA: TGTGCCAGCAGCAACACCTCGGGACTAGTCTCCTACGAGCAGTACTTC. Full variable domain (outside the CDR3, taken from reference TRBV11-1 and TRBJ2-7): EAEVAQSPRYKITEKSQAVAFWCDPISGHATLYWYRQILGQGPELLVQFQDESVVDDSQLPKDRFSAERLKGVDSTLKIQPAELGDSAMYLCASSNTSGLVSYEQYFGPGTRLTVT.

This clone was counted a single time. The rearrangement uses TRBV4-3 and TRBJ2-1; D gene ambiguous. The CDR3 covers 18 residues. CDR1 is LGHNA, CDR2 YSLEER, per germline. V lost 0 bases and J lost 1, with 16 bases in between. The chain's CDR3 is CASSQETARAVSYNEQFF. DNA of the CDR3: TGCGCCAGCAGCCAAGAGACGGCCCGGGCCGTTTCCTACAATGAGCAGTTCTTC.

V is TRBV7-8 and J is TRBJ1-5, with D perhaps matching TRBD1 (5 bases). Germline V lookup: CDR1 SGHVS, CDR2 FQNEAQ. The CDR3 has 14 residues. Trimming removed 1 base at V and 6 bases at J, with 10 bases between. The CDR3 loop reads CASSLELRGQPQHF. The DNA for the CDR3 is TGTGCCAGCAGCTTAGAGTTGAGGGGTCAGCCCCAGCATTTT.

The V and J genes are TRBV19 and TRBJ1-5; D possibly corresponds to TRBD1 (6 bases). Per the germline V gene, CDR1 is LNHDA and CDR2 is SQIVND (reference sequence). The germline V and J ends were trimmed by 4 bases and 0 bases, with 13 bases remaining between them. The CDR3 sequence is 16 residues long. The CDR3 region is CASSKDRFYSNQPQHF. CDR3 in DNA: TGTGCCAGTAGTAAGGACAGATTCTATAGCAATCAGCCCCAGCATTTT.

The V gene is TRBV9, the J gene TRBJ2-2; 8 bases fit TRBD1. There are 17 residues in the CDR3. The V gene's germline CDR1 is SGDLS and CDR2 YYNGEE. J was trimmed by 1 base and V by 3 bases; bases with no gene match: 8. The CDR3 coding sequence is TGTGCCAGCAGCGCTGACCGGGACAGGTGGAACACCGGGGAGCTGTTTTTT. Amino acid sequence: CASSADRDRWNTGELFF.

The sample holds a few counts of this clone. This chain connects TRBV7-2 to TRBJ1-5, with D perhaps matching TRBD1 (6 bases). V lost 2 bases to trimming and J lost 6 bases, with 8 bases between them. The CDR3 has 13 amino acids. Germline CDR1 reads SGHTA; CDR2 reads FQGNSA. The CDR3 here is CASSLPGVQPQHF. The CDR3 region has the DNA TGTGCCAGCAGCTTACCAGGGGTTCAGCCCCAGCATTTT.